A single sample is the source of the 8 T cell receptor beta chains below, sequenced in a study of blood T cell repertoires in COVID-19. Repertoires were generated with immunoSEQ multiplex PCR, while TCRdb's copy carries only in-frame clones and drops some. The sample consists of over 60,000 clones, approximately 86% of them appearing once. Sequencing was done on a sample of peripheral blood. These receptors were taken from a man aged 70-80 years with acute or convalescent COVID-19.

The V call is TRBV9, the J call TRBJ2-5, with D possibly being TRBD1 (6 bases). Germline values: CDR1 SGDLS, CDR2 YYNGEE. Between the trimmed V and J ends, which lost 4 bases and 1 base, there was a span of 11 bases. CDR3 length: 14 residues. This chain's CDR3 is CASSPGQLQETQYF. In DNA form, the CDR3 reads TGTGCCAGCAGCCCCGGACAGCTCCAAGAGACCCAGTACTTC.

This chain links TRBV9 with TRBJ1-2, with 10 bases fitting TRBD1. This CDR3 region has 13 residues. From germline, CDR1 is SGDLS and CDR2 YYNGEE. Losses at the gene ends were 8 bases for V and 0 bases for J; bases not matched to a gene: 1. This CDR3 is CASGTGANYGYTF. CDR3 coding DNA: TGTGCCAGTGGGACAGGGGCTAACTATGGCTACACCTTC.

The chain recombines TRBV3-1 (or the pseudogene TRBV3-2) with TRBJ2-5; no reliable D call. The germline gives CDR1 LGHDT, CDR2 YNNKEL (reference sequence). V lost 0 bases, J lost 6 bases, and 20 bases lay in between. The CDR3 length is 17 residues. CDR3 sequence (DNA): TGTGCCAGCAGCCAAGACCATATGCGCGCATCAATGAAGACCCAGTACTTC. Translating it yields CASSQDHMRASMKTQYF.

In its sample, this clone was seen a few times. The chain couples TRBV3-1 (or the pseudogene TRBV3-2) to TRBJ2-7; a possible D gene is TRBD1 (5 bases). This CDR3 comprises 13 residues. V lost 4 bases and J 3 bases, leaving 10 bases between the germline ends. Germline V gene data show CDR1 as LGHDT and CDR2 as YNNKEL (reference sequence). CDR3 sequence: CASSRQGIYEQYF. CDR3 coding DNA: TGTGCCAGCAGCCGGCAGGGCATCTACGAGCAGTACTTC.

This chain links TRBV5-1 with TRBJ1-4, with D tentatively TRBD1 (5 bases). This CDR3 spans 15 amino acids. Trimming took 4 bases from V and 3 from J, leaving 13 bases between them. Per the germline V gene, CDR1 is SGHRS and CDR2 is YFSETQ. The CDR3 bases are TGCGCCAGCAGCGATCAGGGATCGGCTAATGAAAAACTGTTTTTT. Translation gives CASSDQGSANEKLFF.

The chain recombines TRBV7-3 with TRBJ2-7; D unresolved. Trimming cost V 3 bases and J 3 bases, with 6 bases left between them. From germline, CDR1 is SGHTA and CDR2 FQGTGA. The CDR3 totals 12 residues. The CDR3, as DNA: TGTGCCAGCAGCTTTACAGACTACGAGCAGTACTTC. This gives the protein CASSFTDYEQYF.

The genes are TRBV3-1 (or the pseudogene TRBV3-2) and TRBJ1-3; the D is unclear. The CDR3 contains 12 residues. Germline CDR1 and CDR2: LGHDT and YNNKEL (reference sequence). The germline V and J ends were trimmed by 1 base and 9 bases, with 7 bases remaining between them. The CDR3 protein is CASSQATGTIYF. The CDR3 coding sequence is TGTGCCAGCAGCCAAGCGACGGGCACCATATATTTT.

The chain joins TRBV2 to TRBJ2-7; D may be TRBD2 (7 bases). V lost 8 bases to trimming and J lost 0 bases, with 14 bases between them. This CDR3 has 14 residues. Looked up from germline, CDR1 is SNHLY and CDR2 is FYNNEI. The CDR3 region is CASYREGYSYEQYF. The CDR3 region has the DNA TGTGCCAGCTACAGGGAGGGATACTCCTACGAGCAGTACTTC.